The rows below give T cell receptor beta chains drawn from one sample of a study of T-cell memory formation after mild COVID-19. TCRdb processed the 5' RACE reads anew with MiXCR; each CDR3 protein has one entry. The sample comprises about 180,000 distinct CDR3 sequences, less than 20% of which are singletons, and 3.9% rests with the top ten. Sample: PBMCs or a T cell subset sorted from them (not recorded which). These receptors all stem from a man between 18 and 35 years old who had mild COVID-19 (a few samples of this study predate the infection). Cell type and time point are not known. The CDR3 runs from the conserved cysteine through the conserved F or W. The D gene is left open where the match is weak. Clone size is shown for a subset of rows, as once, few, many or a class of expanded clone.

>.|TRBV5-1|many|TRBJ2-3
TGCGCCAGCAGCTTCCGGACAAGCACAGATACGCAGTATTTT
CASSFRTSTDTQYF
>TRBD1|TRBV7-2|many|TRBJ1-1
TGTGCCAGCAGCTTAGGGACAGGGAGGAGGAAAGCTTTCTTT
CASSLGTGRRKAFF
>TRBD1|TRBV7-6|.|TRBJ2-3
TGTGCCAGCAGCTTACGACAGGGAGATACGCAGTATTTT
CASSLRQGDTQYF
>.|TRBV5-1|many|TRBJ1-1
TGCGCCAGCAGCTTCGTTGGGGGGACCCAGTCTGAAGCTTTCTTT
CASSFVGGTQSEAFF
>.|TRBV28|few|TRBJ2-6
TGTGCCAGCAGTTTTGTGGAGGGGGCAGGGAGCTCTGGGGCCAACGTCCTGACTTTC
CASSFVEGAGSSGANVLTF
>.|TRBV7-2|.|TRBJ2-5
TGTGCCAGCACCCCCACCGGGGCTCAAGAGACCCAGTACTTC
CASTPTGAQETQYF
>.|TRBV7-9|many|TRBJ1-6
TGTGCCAGCAGTGGTGGGGGATTTAATTCACCCCTCCACTTT
CASSGGGFNSPLHF
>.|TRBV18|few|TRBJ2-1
TGTGCCAGCTCACCACCGGGTTCCGTCTACAATGAGCAGTTCTTC
CASSPPGSVYNEQFF
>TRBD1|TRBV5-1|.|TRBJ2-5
TGCGCCAGCAGCTTGGGGCAGGGGGCGCCGGAGACCCAGTACTTC
CASSLGQGAPETQYF
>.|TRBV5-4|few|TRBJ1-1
TGTGCCAGCAGCTTGCCGAGACATACGAACACTGAAGCTTTCTTT
CASSLPRHTNTEAFF
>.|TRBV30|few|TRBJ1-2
TGTGCCTGGGCGGTCTTCAGGGCTCAAGGCTACACCTTC
CAWAVFRAQGYTF
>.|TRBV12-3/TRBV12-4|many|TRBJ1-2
TGTGCCAGCAGTTTAGGCAGTATGGGATATGGCTACACCTTC
CASSLGSMGYGYTF
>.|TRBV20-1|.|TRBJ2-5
TGCAGTGCTAGTCCCGGCAGGGCTGAGACCCAGTACTTC
CSASPGRAETQYF
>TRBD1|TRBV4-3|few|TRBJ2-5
TGCGCCAGCAGCCAAGGATTGGACAGGGCGCAGACCCAGTACTTC
CASSQGLDRAQTQYF
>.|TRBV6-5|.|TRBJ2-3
TGTGCCAGCAGGGATATAGGGGAATACACAGATACGCAGTATTTT
CASRDIGEYTDTQYF
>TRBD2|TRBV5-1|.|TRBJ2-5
TGCGCCAGCAGCTCTCGGACTAGCTGGGAGACCCAGTACTTC
CASSSRTSWETQYF
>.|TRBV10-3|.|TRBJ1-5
TGTGCCATCAGTGAAGGGGTGACTGGGACCCAGCATTTT
CAISEGVTGTQHF
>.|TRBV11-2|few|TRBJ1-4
TGTGCCAGCAGCTTGGGAAGGGAGAAACTGTTTTTT
CASSLGREKLFF
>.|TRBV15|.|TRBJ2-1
TGTGCCACCAGCAGAGATATCGCCGACTACAATGAGCAGTTCTTC
CATSRDIADYNEQFF
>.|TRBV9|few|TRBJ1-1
TGTGCCAGCAGCCCGCACTCCTTGAACACTGAAGCTTTCTTT
CASSPHSLNTEAFF
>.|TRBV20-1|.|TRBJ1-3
TGCAGTGCTATAAGTGGGGGAAACACCATATATTTT
CSAISGGNTIYF
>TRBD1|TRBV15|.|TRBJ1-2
TGTGCCACCAGCAGAGATGGTTTTGTTGACAGGGTGGGGTATGGCTACACCTTC
CATSRDGFVDRVGYGYTF
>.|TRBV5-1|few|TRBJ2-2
TGCGCCAGCAGCTTGGTTGGGTCGAACACCGGGGAGCTGTTTTTT
CASSLVGSNTGELFF
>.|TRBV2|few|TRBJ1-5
TGTGCCAGCAGTGAGGGGCAGGGGCGTCAGCCCCAGCATTTT
CASSEGQGRQPQHF
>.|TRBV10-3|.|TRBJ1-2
TGTGCCATCAGTGATGGCTATGGCTACACCTTC
CAISDGYGYTF
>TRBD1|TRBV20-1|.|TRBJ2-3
TGCAGTGCTAGGGCGGACAGGCTGAGCACAGATACGCAGTATTTT
CSARADRLSTDTQYF
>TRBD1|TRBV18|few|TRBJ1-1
TGTGCCAGCTCCCTTCGCCAGGGGGCAGGCACTGAAGCTTTCTTT
CASSLRQGAGTEAFF
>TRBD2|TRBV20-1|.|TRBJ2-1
TGCAGTGCTAGAGATCTGGGGCGGGGGATGCGGGATGAGCAGTTCTTC
CSARDLGRGMRDEQFF
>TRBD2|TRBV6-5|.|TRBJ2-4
TGTGCCAGCAGTTCTCTAGCGGGGGGCAAAAACATTCAGTACTTC
CASSSLAGGKNIQYF
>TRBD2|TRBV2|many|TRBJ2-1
TGTGCCAGCACATCTACGACTAGCGGGGCGGGCGAGCAGTTCTTC
CASTSTTSGAGEQFF
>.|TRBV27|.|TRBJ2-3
TGTGCCAGTCGGGTCACTGGCACAGATACGCAGTATTTT
CASRVTGTDTQYF
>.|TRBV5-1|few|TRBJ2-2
TGCGCCAGCAGCTTGGGGCTGTCGAACGGGGAGCTGTTTTTT
CASSLGLSNGELFF
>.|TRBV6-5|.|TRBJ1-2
TGTGCCAGCAGAAGAGGGGCAGAGAACTATGGCTACACCTTC
CASRRGAENYGYTF
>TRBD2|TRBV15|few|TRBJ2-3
TGTGCCACCAGCAGAGATCCGCGGGGGGCCAACCTGAGACAGTATTTT
CATSRDPRGANLRQYF
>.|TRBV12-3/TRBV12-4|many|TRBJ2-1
TGTGCCAGCAGTTTAGAGACTCCTGGGAATGAGCAGTTCTTC
CASSLETPGNEQFF
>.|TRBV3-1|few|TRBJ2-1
TGTGCCAGCAGCCAAGGCTCGCCCAATGAGCAGTTCTTC
CASSQGSPNEQFF
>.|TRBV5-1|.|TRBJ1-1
TGCGCCAGCAGCTTGGGGCCAGGGGAGGGCACTGAAGCTTTCTTT
CASSLGPGEGTEAFF
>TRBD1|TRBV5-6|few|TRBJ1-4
TGTGCCAGCAGCCGAACAGGGGGCGATGAAAAACTGTTTTTT
CASSRTGGDEKLFF
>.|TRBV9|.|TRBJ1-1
TGTGCCAGCAGCGTAGAAGTTGAGGGGCGCGAGGCTTTCTTT
CASSVEVEGREAFF
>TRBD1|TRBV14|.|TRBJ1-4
TGTGCCAGCAGCCAGGCACAGGGGTTGAATGAAAAACTGTTTTTT
CASSQAQGLNEKLFF
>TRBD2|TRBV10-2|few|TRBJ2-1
TGCGCCAGCGTAGCGGGGGGCTCCCCCTGGATCGGGCAGTTCTTC
CASVAGGSPWIGQFF
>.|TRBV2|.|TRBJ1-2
TGTGCCAGCAGCTTACAGGGTAGCTATGGCTACACCTTC
CASSLQGSYGYTF
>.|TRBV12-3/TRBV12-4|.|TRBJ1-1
TGTGCCAGCAGTTTAGAGGGAGCAGCGGGCACTGAAGCTTTCTTT
CASSLEGAAGTEAFF
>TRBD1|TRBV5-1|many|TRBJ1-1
TGCGCCAGCAGATGGGACAGGGACACTGAAGCTTTCTTT
CASRWDRDTEAFF
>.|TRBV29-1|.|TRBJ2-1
TGCAGCGTTTCTCATTCCTACAATGAGCAGTTCTTC
CSVSHSYNEQFF
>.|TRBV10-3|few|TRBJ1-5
TGTGCCATCAGTGGGGGGGACGGGAATCAGCCCCAGCATTTT
CAISGGDGNQPQHF
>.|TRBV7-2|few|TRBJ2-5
TGTGCCAGCAGCTTACGTAAGGGATCGGCTGTAGAGACCCAGTACTTC
CASSLRKGSAVETQYF
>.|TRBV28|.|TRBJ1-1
TGTGCCAGCAGTCGGATTCCGAGGAACACTGAAGCTTTCTTT
CASSRIPRNTEAFF